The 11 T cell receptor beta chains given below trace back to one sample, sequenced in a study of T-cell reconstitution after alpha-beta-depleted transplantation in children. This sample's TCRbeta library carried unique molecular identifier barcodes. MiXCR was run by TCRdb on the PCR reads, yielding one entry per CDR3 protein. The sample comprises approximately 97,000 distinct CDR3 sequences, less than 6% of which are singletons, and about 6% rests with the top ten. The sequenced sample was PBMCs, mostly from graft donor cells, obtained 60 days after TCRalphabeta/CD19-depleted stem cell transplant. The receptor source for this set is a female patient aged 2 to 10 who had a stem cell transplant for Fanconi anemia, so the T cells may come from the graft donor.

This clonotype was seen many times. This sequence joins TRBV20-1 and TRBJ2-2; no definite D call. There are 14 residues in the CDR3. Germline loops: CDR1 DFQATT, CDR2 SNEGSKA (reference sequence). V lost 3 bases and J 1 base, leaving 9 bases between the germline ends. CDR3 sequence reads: CSASRLGNTGELFF. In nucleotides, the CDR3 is TGCAGTGCTAGTCGTCTCGGGAACACCGGGGAGCTGTTTTTT.

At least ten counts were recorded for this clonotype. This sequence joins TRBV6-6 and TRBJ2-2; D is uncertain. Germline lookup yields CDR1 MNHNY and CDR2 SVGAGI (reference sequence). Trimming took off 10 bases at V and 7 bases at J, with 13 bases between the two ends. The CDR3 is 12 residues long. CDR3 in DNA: TGTGCCACCTTGGGGTTGGTCGGGGAGCTGTTTTTT. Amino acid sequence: CATLGLVGELFF.

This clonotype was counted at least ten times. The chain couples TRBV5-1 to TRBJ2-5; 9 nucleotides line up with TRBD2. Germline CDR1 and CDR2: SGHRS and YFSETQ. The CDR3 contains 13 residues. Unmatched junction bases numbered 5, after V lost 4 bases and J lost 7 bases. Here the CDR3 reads CASSRTAGGTQYF. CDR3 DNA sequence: TGCGCCAGCAGCAGGACAGCGGGGGGGACCCAGTACTTC.

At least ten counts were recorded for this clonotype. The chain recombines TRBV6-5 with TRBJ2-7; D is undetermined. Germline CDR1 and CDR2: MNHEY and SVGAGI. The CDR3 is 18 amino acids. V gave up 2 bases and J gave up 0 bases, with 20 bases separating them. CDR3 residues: CASSYSAVPVPYSYEQYF. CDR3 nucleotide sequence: TGTGCCAGCAGTTACAGCGCCGTTCCCGTCCCTTACTCCTACGAGCAGTACTTC.

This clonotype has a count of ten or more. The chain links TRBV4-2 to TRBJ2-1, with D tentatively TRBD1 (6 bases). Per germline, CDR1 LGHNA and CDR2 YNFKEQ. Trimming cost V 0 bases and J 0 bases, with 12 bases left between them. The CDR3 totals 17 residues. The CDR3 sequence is CASSQEPQGSSYNEQFF. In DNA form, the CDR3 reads TGTGCCAGCAGCCAAGAACCTCAGGGGAGCTCCTACAATGAGCAGTTCTTC.

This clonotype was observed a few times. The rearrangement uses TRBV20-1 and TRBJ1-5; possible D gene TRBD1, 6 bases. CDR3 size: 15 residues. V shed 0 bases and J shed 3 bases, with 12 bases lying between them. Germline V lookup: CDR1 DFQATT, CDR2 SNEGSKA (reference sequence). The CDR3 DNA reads TGCAGTGCTAGAGATTCCACAGGGTTCAATCAGCCCCAGCATTTT. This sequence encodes CSARDSTGFNQPQHF.

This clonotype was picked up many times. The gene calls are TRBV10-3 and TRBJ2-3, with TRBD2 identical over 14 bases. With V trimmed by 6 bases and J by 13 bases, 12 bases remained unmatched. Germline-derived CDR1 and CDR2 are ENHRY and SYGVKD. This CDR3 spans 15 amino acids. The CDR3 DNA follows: TGTGCCATCAGCGAAACAGGACTAGCGGGAGGCCCGGAGTATTTT. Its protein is CAISETGLAGGPEYF.

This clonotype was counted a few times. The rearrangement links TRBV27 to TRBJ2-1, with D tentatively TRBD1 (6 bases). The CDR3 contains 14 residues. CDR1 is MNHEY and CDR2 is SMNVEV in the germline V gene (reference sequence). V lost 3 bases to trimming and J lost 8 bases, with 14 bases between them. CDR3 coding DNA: TGTGCCAGCAGTTTTGGACGGCCAGGGGATGAGCAGTTCTTC. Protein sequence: CASSFGRPGDEQFF.

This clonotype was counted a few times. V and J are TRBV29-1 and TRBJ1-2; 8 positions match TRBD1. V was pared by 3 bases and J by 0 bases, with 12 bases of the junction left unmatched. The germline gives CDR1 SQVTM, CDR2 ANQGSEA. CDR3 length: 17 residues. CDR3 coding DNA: TGCAGCGTTGATTATTGGACAGGGACGATGGCTAACTATGGCTACACCTTC. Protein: CSVDYWTGTMANYGYTF.

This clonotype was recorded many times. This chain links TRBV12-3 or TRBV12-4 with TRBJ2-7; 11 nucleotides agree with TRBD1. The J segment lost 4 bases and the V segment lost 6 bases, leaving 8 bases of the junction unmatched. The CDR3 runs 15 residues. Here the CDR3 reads CASSPRDRGFYEQYF. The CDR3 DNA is TGTGCCAGCAGCCCCCGGGACAGGGGGTTTTACGAGCAGTACTTC.

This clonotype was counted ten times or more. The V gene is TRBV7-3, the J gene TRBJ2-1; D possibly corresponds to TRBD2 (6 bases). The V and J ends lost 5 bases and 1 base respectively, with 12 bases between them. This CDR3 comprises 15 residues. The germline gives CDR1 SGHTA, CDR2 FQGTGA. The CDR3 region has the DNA TGTGCCAGCAGCAAAATAGCGGATTCCTACAATGAGCAGTTCTTC. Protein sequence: CASSKIADSYNEQFF.